What follows are 5 T cell receptor beta chains derived from one specimen sequenced in a study of graft-versus-host responses after intestinal transplantation. Generated by immunoSEQ multiplex PCR, the TCRdb table keeps only in-frame clones and is missing some. Of around 90,000 clones in the sample, approximately 95% are singletons; the top ten hold about 0.5%. Their target antigens are unknown. The input for sequencing was unstimulated CD8+ T cells sorted from spleen or lymph node cells, taken before intestinal transplant. The receptors derive from a human donor who received an intestinal transplant.

The chain couples TRBV6-4 to TRBJ1-3; 9 nucleotides align to TRBD1. This CDR3 spans 19 amino acids. V shed 0 bases, J shed 8 bases, and the junction held 17 bases outside the gene matches. CDR1 and CDR2 (germline): MRHNA, SNTAGT. CDR3 protein: CASSDSPRTGDQIGDTIYF. As DNA, the CDR3 is TGTGCCAGCAGTGACTCACCGAGGACAGGGGATCAAATAGGGGACACCATATATTTT.

V and J are TRBV19 and TRBJ2-7, with 9 bases identical to TRBD1. CDR1 and CDR2 (germline): LNHDA, SQIVND (reference sequence). Trimming took 5 bases from V and 4 from J; bases not matched to a gene: 9. This CDR3 spans 15 amino acids. The CDR3, as DNA: TGTGCCAGTAGTTTTTCCCTCGGGACAGGGTACGAGCAGTACTTC. Its protein is CASSFSLGTGYEQYF.

This rearrangement joins TRBV5-1 to TRBJ1-1; D gene uncertain. CDR1 is SGHRS, CDR2 YFSETQ, per germline. V lost 7 bases and J 1 base, leaving 5 bases between the germline ends. The CDR3 has 11 residues. CDR3 protein: CASLGNTEAFF. The CDR3 DNA follows: TGCGCCAGCCTAGGGAACACTGAAGCTTTCTTT.

The gene calls are TRBV5-6 and TRBJ2-5; weak D call: TRBD1 (6 bases). Germline CDR1 and CDR2: SGHDT and YYEEEE. The CDR3 extends over 15 amino acids. Trimming left V 0 bases short and J 2 bases short, with 11 bases between. This CDR3 is CASSLVQGQQETQYF. The DNA for the CDR3 is TGTGCCAGCAGCTTGGTGCAGGGGCAACAAGAGACCCAGTACTTC.

This chain uses TRBV27 with TRBJ1-2; D not certain. The CDR3 is 16 residues long. Germline CDR1 reads MNHEY; CDR2 reads SMNVEV (reference sequence). The V end was cut by 2 bases, the J end by 3 bases, with 16 bases between. The DNA for the CDR3 is TGTGCCAGCAGTTTAGTTGGCGGGAGTAGGCACTATGGCTACACCTTC. Translating gives CASSLVGGSRHYGYTF.